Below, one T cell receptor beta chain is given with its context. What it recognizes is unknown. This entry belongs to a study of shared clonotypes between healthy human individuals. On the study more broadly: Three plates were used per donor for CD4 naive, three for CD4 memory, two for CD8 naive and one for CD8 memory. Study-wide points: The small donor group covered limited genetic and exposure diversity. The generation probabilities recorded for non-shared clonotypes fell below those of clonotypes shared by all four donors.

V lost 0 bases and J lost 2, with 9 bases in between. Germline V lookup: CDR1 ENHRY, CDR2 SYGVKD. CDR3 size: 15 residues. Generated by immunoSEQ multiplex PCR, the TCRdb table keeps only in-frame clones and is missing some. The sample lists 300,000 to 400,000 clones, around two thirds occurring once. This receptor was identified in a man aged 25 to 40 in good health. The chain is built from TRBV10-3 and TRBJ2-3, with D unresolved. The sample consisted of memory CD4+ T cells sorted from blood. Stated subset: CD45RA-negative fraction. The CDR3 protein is CAISESGRITDTQYF. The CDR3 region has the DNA TGTGCCATCAGTGAGTCCGGAAGGATCACAGATACGCAGTATTTT.